A selection of T cell receptor beta chains follows, all from one sample in a study of cytomegalovirus exposure and HLA in healthy donors. Repertoires were generated with immunoSEQ multiplex PCR, while TCRdb's copy carries only in-frame clones and drops some. This repertoire shows around 300,000 clones, around 65% found once; its top ten account for over 2%. Sequenced input: PBMCs. These TCRs come from a female donor in good health and CMV-seronegative. Both conserved end residues are trimmed from each CDR3. Where a row states a size, it is once, few, many or the class of an expanded clone; other rows omit it.

abundance: .
v_gene: TRBV6-1
j_gene: TRBJ2-5
CDR3aa: ASSVSSYQETQY

abundance: once
v_gene: TRBV27
j_gene: TRBJ1-4
CDR3aa: ASSFRNRGREKLF

abundance: few
v_gene: TRBV9
j_gene: TRBJ2-7
CDR3aa: ASSKAGNYEQY

abundance: .
v_gene: TRBV6-6
j_gene: TRBJ2-3
CDR3aa: ASSSTGTSHDTQY

abundance: .
v_gene: TRBV6-6
j_gene: TRBJ1-2
CDR3aa: ASSLTLGGYT

abundance: .
v_gene: TRBV7-6
j_gene: TRBJ2-7
CDR3aa: ASSPRSGPASYEQY

abundance: .
v_gene: TRBV7-9
j_gene: TRBJ1-2
CDR3aa: ASSSGQAYGDYT

abundance: .
v_gene: TRBV29-1
j_gene: TRBJ1-1
CDR3aa: SFTGTKAF

abundance: few
v_gene: TRBV6-5
j_gene: TRBJ2-7
CDR3aa: ATRGTRREQY

abundance: .
v_gene: TRBV27
j_gene: TRBJ1-4
CDR3aa: ASSLGGGGGGGEKLF

abundance: .
v_gene: TRBV7-9
j_gene: TRBJ2-2
CDR3aa: ASSLVGTINTGELF

abundance: once
v_gene: TRBV11-2
j_gene: TRBJ1-2
CDR3aa: ASSHTTGVGGYT

abundance: .
v_gene: TRBV9
j_gene: TRBJ2-2
CDR3aa: ASSRASGLNTGELF

abundance: .
v_gene: TRBV28
j_gene: TRBJ1-3
CDR3aa: ASSLRLGGGSGNTIY

abundance: once
v_gene: TRBV2
j_gene: TRBJ2-2
CDR3aa: ASSLPPAHTGELF

abundance: .
v_gene: TRBV5-1
j_gene: TRBJ1-5
CDR3aa: ASSLEDSLQQPQH

abundance: .
v_gene: TRBV5-4
j_gene: TRBJ2-2
CDR3aa: ASSLQGRYTGELF

abundance: .
v_gene: TRBV5-1
j_gene: .
CDR3aa: ASSLGQGYYEQY

abundance: .
v_gene: TRBV6-4
j_gene: TRBJ2-1
CDR3aa: ASSENVAQEQF

abundance: .
v_gene: TRBV5-1
j_gene: TRBJ2-1
CDR3aa: ASSLAAVSYNEQF

abundance: .
v_gene: TRBV6-6
j_gene: TRBJ1-4
CDR3aa: ASRVTGSTNEKLF

abundance: .
v_gene: TRBV6-1
j_gene: TRBJ2-7
CDR3aa: ASSALALTYEQY

abundance: .
v_gene: TRBV5-6
j_gene: TRBJ2-7
CDR3aa: ASSLSGRGYEQY

abundance: .
v_gene: TRBV7-2
j_gene: TRBJ2-7
CDR3aa: ASSRMQVSYEQY

abundance: .
v_gene: TRBV2
j_gene: TRBJ2-7
CDR3aa: AILGDNYEQY

abundance: .
v_gene: TRBV9
j_gene: TRBJ2-3
CDR3aa: ASSAGTSGSADTQY